Listed below are T cell receptor beta chains from one sample, sequenced in a study of post-analysis software for immune sequencing data. TCRdb reprocessed the PCR reads with MiXCR, giving one entry per CDR3 protein. The sample shows under 650,000 distinct CDR3 sequences, 44% of them seen only once. The specimen sequenced was blood. These receptor sequences come from a girl aged 5-17 years with multiple sclerosis. Both conserved end residues are part of each CDR3.

CDR3 protein,V gene,J gene
CASSARRDRPLNQYF,TRBV7-8,TRBJ2-7
CASSPQREVYEQYF,TRBV27,TRBJ2-7
CAISTGVGAYEQYF,TRBV10-3,TRBJ2-7
CATSGGTSGRAYEQYF,TRBV24-1,TRBJ2-7
CASSRLASQETQYF,TRBV12-3/TRBV12-4,TRBJ2-5
CASSRGFIQYF,TRBV6-5,TRBJ2-4
CASSQAGKYEQYF,TRBV3-1,TRBJ2-7
CASRTGQLNTEAFF,TRBV6-6,TRBJ1-1
CATSIPGQVADGYTF,TRBV15,TRBJ1-2
CSAQSSGGGRTEAFF,TRBV20-1,TRBJ1-1
CASSPQEQGMYEQYF,TRBV4-2,TRBJ2-7
CSARGPPSIFGPYGYTF,TRBV20-1,TRBJ1-2
CASSIGTGWFEEYGYTF,TRBV28,TRBJ1-2
CASIPWQGVDTQYF,TRBV5-1,TRBJ2-3
CASKSNEQYF,TRBV10-2,TRBJ2-7
CASSQDGDDSPLHF,TRBV4-1,TRBJ1-6
CASSFFGSRAYEQYF,TRBV27,TRBJ2-7
CASLTGTTDTQYF,TRBV12-3/TRBV12-4,TRBJ2-3
CATSREGRTGANVLTF,TRBV15,TRBJ2-6
CASSRQGEHTDTQYF,TRBV3-1,TRBJ2-3
CASKWADTEAFF,TRBV7-9,TRBJ1-1
CASKVAAAGAFF,TRBV6-1,TRBJ1-1
CASSGRRDSSYEQYF,TRBV5-6,TRBJ2-7
CASSKGGGEQYF,TRBV5-1,-
CASTKTSGGYNEQFF,TRBV12-3/TRBV12-4,TRBJ2-1
CASSPGGGIYNEQFF,TRBV7-3,TRBJ2-1
CASLTSGVNEQFF,TRBV12-3/TRBV12-4,TRBJ2-1
CASSTRTGPNYGYTF,TRBV6-5,TRBJ1-2
CASSLALAGAINIQYF,TRBV7-2,TRBJ2-7
CASSSLLTAITDLAKNIQYF,TRBV12-3/TRBV12-4,TRBJ2-4
CASSFTGTGGYTF,TRBV6-5,TRBJ1-2
CAISTDGLDTQYF,TRBV10-3,TRBJ2-3
CSVRESNYGYTF,TRBV29-1,TRBJ1-2
CASSLALAGGPRTDTQYF,TRBV5-1,TRBJ2-3
CASSESAWVPYEQYF,TRBV2,TRBJ2-7
CASCRTGNDGIQYF,TRBV4-1,TRBJ2-4
CSARDRASGFYNEQFF,TRBV20-1,TRBJ2-1
CASSLWGGRNEKLFF,TRBV5-1,TRBJ1-4
CASSFRGAEDSYNEQFF,TRBV5-1,TRBJ2-1
CASSYREGRFF,TRBV6-5,TRBJ2-1
CASSTLAPETQYF,TRBV7-8,TRBJ2-5
CASSYSNPGVSYEQYF,TRBV6-6,TRBJ2-7
CSGQDGYTDTQYF,TRBV29-1,TRBJ2-3
CASQNLPGPGANVLTF,TRBV5-1,TRBJ2-6
CASSPIHLAATRGETQYF,TRBV7-9,TRBJ2-5
CASSLGTGGAETQYF,TRBV7-2,TRBJ2-5
CASSSFIGGDQPQHF,TRBV11-2,TRBJ1-5
CASSLVPKGTDTQYF,TRBV5-1,TRBJ2-3
CSVGAGQAGEQFF,TRBV29-1,TRBJ2-1
CASSFTLEQYF,TRBV12-3/TRBV12-4,TRBJ2-7
CASSWTGGDSPLHF,TRBV12-3/TRBV12-4,TRBJ1-6
CASSPRSVRQGENYGYTF,TRBV18,TRBJ1-2
CASSLIGTNGYTF,TRBV5-5,TRBJ1-2
CTSSRDPGRVNEKLFF,TRBV7-2,TRBJ1-4
CSARAIGRNEKLFF,TRBV20-1,TRBJ1-4
CSATGTGGTGLYSNQPQHF,TRBV20-1,TRBJ1-5
CASTLGGRDYGYTF,TRBV12-3/TRBV12-4,TRBJ1-2